The next 25 T cell receptor beta chains were all read from a single sample in a study of cytomegalovirus exposure and HLA in healthy donors. Primers: 60 Vbeta forward and 13 Jbeta reverse. Data came from immunoSEQ multiplex PCR; TCRdb stores just in-frame clones and leaves some out. The sample gives 150,000 to 200,000 clones, roughly 80% of which show up once; roughly 1.6% is in the top ten. Material: PBMCs. The receptors come from a girl between 5 and 17 years old in good health and CMV-seropositive.

Here the CDR3 reads CASSRSTAGNTEAFF. CDR3 bases: TGTGCCAGCAGTCGTTCGACTGCGGGGAACACTGAAGCTTTCTTT. The gene calls are TRBV28 and TRBJ1-1, with D unresolved. CDR3 size: 15 residues. Deletions cut 5 bases from V and 1 base from J, with 14 bases between. The germline CDR1 and CDR2 sequences are MDHEN and SYDVKM.

The genes are TRBV7-9 and TRBJ2-2; no clear D gene. CDR1 and CDR2 (germline): SEHNR, FQNEAQ (reference sequence). This CDR3 has 14 residues. Trimming took off 3 bases at V and 7 bases at J, with 12 bases between the two ends. The CDR3 reads CASSFGSMVGELFF. For the CDR3, the DNA is TGTGCCAGCAGCTTCGGGTCGATGGTCGGGGAGCTGTTTTTT.

This clone was seen once. The chain is built from TRBV7-2 and TRBJ2-5, with D unclear. TRBJ2-7 matches the DNA end more closely, so the J call is doubtful. This CDR3 has 13 residues. The germline gives CDR1 SGHTA, CDR2 FQGNSA. DNA for the CDR3: TGTGCCAGCAGCTTATACAGACCCTACGAGCAGTACTTC. Protein product: CASSLYRPYEQYF.

V usage is TRBV19 and J usage is TRBJ1-5, with a weak D call TRBD1 (6 bases). The CDR3 runs to 14 residues. From germline, CDR1 is LNHDA and CDR2 SQIVND (reference sequence). V lost 4 bases and J lost 3, with 10 bases in between. CDR3 sequence reads: CASSTGANNQPQHF. CDR3 sequence (DNA): TGTGCCAGTAGTACAGGGGCGAACAATCAGCCCCAGCATTTT.

The gene calls are TRBV28 and TRBJ2-5; D gene uncertain. The germline gives CDR1 MDHEN, CDR2 SYDVKM. Trimming shortened V by 2 bases and J by 2 bases, and 18 bases separated the two germline ends. The length of the CDR3 is 17 residues. For the CDR3, the DNA is TGTGCCAGCAGTTTACTGGGCAGCCCCCGGTCTCAAGAGACCCAGTACTTC. Translating it yields CASSLLGSPRSQETQYF.

The rearrangement uses TRBV27 and TRBJ2-7; 16 positions match TRBD2. Germline values: CDR1 MNHEY, CDR2 SMNVEV (reference sequence). The CDR3 is made up of 18 amino acids. V lost 6 bases and J lost 7; bases outside the gene matches: 15. CDR3 sequence: CASSQSPGLAGGRGEQYF. The CDR3 nucleotides read TGTGCCAGCAGCCAGTCCCCGGGACTAGCGGGGGGGCGGGGTGAGCAGTACTTC.

This chain connects TRBV5-1 to TRBJ1-1; D is ambiguous. Trimming shortened V by 4 bases and J by 8 bases, and 15 bases separated the two germline ends. Germline V gene lookup returns CDR1 SGHRS and CDR2 YFSETQ. The CDR3 extends over 13 amino acids. CDR3 in amino acids: CASSLDSTREAFF. The CDR3 DNA sequence: TGCGCCAGCAGCCTGGACTCCACGAGGGAAGCTTTCTTT.

This rearrangement joins TRBV6-5 to TRBJ2-5; 8 bases agree with TRBD1. After removal of 6 bases from V and 4 bases from J, the junction contained 7 bases not matched to a gene. The CDR3 is 14 residues long. Per the germline V gene, CDR1 is MNHEY and CDR2 is SVGAGI. CDR3 loop: CASSSDREGETQYF. The CDR3 DNA sequence: TGTGCCAGCAGCTCGGACAGGGAAGGAGAGACCCAGTACTTC.

This clone was found a few times. In DNA, the CDR3 is TGTGCCAGTAGTATCGGGGGGGCCGGCACCGGGGAGCTGTTTTTT. It encodes CASSIGGAGTGELFF. The chain joins TRBV19 to TRBJ2-2, with TRBD2 identical over 8 bases. After removal of 3 bases from V and 4 bases from J, the junction contained 4 bases not matched to a gene. The length of the CDR3 is 15 residues. Germline CDR1 and CDR2: LNHDA and SQIVND (reference sequence). Complete variable domain (other parts from reference TRBV19 and TRBJ2-2): DGGITQSPKYLFRKEGQNVTLSCEQNLNHDAMYWYRQDPGQGLRLIYYSQIVNDFQKGDIAEGYSVSREKKESFPLTVTSAQKNPTAFYLCASSIGGAGTGELFFGEGSRLTVL.

CDR3 residues: CASSAGLWEQYF. In nucleotides, the CDR3 is TGTGCCAGCAGTGCGGGACTCTGGGAGCAGTACTTC. The chain uses TRBV25-1 and TRBJ2-7; possible D gene TRBD2, 6 bases. The V end lost 4 bases, the J end lost 7 bases, and 11 bases lay between the germline ends. The CDR3 contains 12 residues. Germline CDR1 reads MGHDK; CDR2 reads SYGVNS.

To note about this clone: Other DNA sequences in the same sample also yield this CDR3. This chain uses TRBV7-3 with TRBJ2-6, with D possibly matching TRBD2 (6 bases). Germline-derived CDR1 and CDR2 are SGHTA and FQGTGA. Trimming shortened V by 5 bases and J by 4 bases, and 12 bases separated the two germline ends. CDR3 length: 15 amino acids. Here the CDR3 reads CASSPGGSGANVLTF. CDR3 DNA sequence: TGTGCCAGCAGCCCTGGGGGGTCCGGGGCCAACGTCCTGACTTTC.

V usage is TRBV30 and J usage is TRBJ1-3; TRBD1 aligns across 8 bases. Germline V gives CDR1 GTSNPN, CDR2 SVGIG (reference sequence). Trimming cost V 3 bases and J 9 bases; bases outside gene matches: 13. The CDR3 totals 15 residues. The CDR3 loop is CAWRSNRGLVGTIYF. The CDR3 DNA reads TGTGCCTGGAGATCAAACAGGGGGTTAGTCGGCACCATATATTTT.

This chain joins TRBV4-1 and TRBJ1-5, with a tentative D call TRBD1 (5 bases). Germline V gene sequence: CDR1 MGHRA, CDR2 YSYEKL. Trimming took off 4 bases at V and 5 bases at J, with 15 bases between the two ends. This CDR3 comprises 15 residues. The CDR3 DNA sequence: TGCGCCAGCAGCCCCTTAACAATGGGGCATCAGCCCCAGCATTTT. Its translation is CASSPLTMGHQPQHF.

The chain has TRBV5-1 and TRBJ2-7; 11 bases agree with TRBD2. The CDR3 is 17 amino acids. Trimming cost V 0 bases and J 5 bases; bases outside gene matches: 10. CDR1 is SGHRS, CDR2 YFSETQ, per germline. The CDR3: CASSLATIAGGPHEQYF. As DNA, the CDR3 is TGCGCCAGCAGCTTGGCCACTATAGCGGGAGGGCCCCACGAGCAGTACTTC.

The J gene is TRBJ2-5, the V gene TRBV29-1; possible D gene TRBD1, 6 bases. In germline, CDR1 is SQVTM, CDR2 ANQGSEA. This CDR3 comprises 12 residues. Trimming removed 7 bases from V and 5 bases from J, with 14 bases in between. The CDR3 sequence: CSDEQGGETQYF. The CDR3 DNA is TGCAGCGACGAACAGGGTGGGGAGACCCAGTACTTC.

The rearrangement joins TRBV6-5 to TRBJ2-7, with 7 bases that match TRBD1. The ends lost 5 bases at V and 2 bases at J; junction bases unmatched: 6. Germline assignment: CDR1 MNHEY and CDR2 SVGAGI. The CDR3 has 14 amino acids. The CDR3 sequence: CASSPGQLAYEQYF. The CDR3 DNA follows: TGTGCCAGCAGTCCGGGACAGCTCGCCTACGAGCAGTACTTC.

Only one count was recorded for this clone. The chain joins TRBV29-1 to TRBJ1-2; no clear D gene. The CDR3 totals 11 residues. V lost 4 bases and J 4 bases, leaving 7 bases between the germline ends. Germline CDR1 is SQVTM and CDR2 is ANQGSEA. In DNA, the CDR3 is TGCAGCGTTGTAGCGGCCTATGGCTACACCTTC. It yields the protein CSVVAAYGYTF.

The rearrangement links TRBV6-6 to TRBJ2-3; 7 bases are shared with TRBD1. Per germline, CDR1 MNHNY and CDR2 SVGAGI (reference sequence). With 7 bases clipped from V and 4 bases from J, the junction kept 8 bases outside the gene matches. The CDR3 covers 14 residues. CDR3 residues: CASNYRGSADTQYF. The DNA of the CDR3 is TGTGCCAGCAACTACAGGGGTAGCGCAGATACGCAGTATTTT.

This chain connects TRBV7-9 to TRBJ1-2; 9 nucleotides align to TRBD1. This CDR3 contains 14 residues. V lost 6 bases to trimming and J lost 8 bases; unmatched junction nucleotides: 10. Per germline, CDR1 SEHNR and CDR2 FQNEAQ (reference sequence). This chain's CDR3 is CASRRDRVTEGYTF. CDR3 nucleotides: TGTGCCAGCAGACGGGACAGGGTTACGGAAGGCTACACCTTC.

This chain connects TRBV25-1 to TRBJ2-1; TRBD2 is a possible D gene (5 bases). V lost 2 bases and J 8 bases, leaving 10 bases between the germline ends. Germline V gives CDR1 MGHDK, CDR2 SYGVNS. The CDR3 runs to 13 residues. The CDR3 region has the DNA TGTGCCAGCAGTGAAGCTAGCATTGATGAGCAGTTCTTC. It specifies CASSEASIDEQFF.

The chain combines TRBV2 with TRBJ1-3; 7 bases map to TRBD1. Germline CDR1 and CDR2: SNHLY and FYNNEI. The CDR3 is made up of 16 amino acids. The V and J ends lost 2 bases and 2 bases, in that order; junction bases with no gene match: 6. CDR3 loop: CASSELTQGAGNTIYF. CDR3 nucleotide sequence: TGTGCCAGCAGTGAACTGACTCAGGGGGCTGGAAACACCATATATTTT.

The V gene is TRBV4-3, the J gene TRBJ1-1; D gene unclear. Germline assignment: CDR1 LGHNA and CDR2 YSLEER. This CDR3 comprises 14 residues. Trimming shortened V by 0 bases and J by 6 bases, and 11 bases separated the two germline ends. CDR3 region: CASSQDTWQAEAFF. The CDR3 DNA reads TGCGCCAGCAGCCAAGATACCTGGCAGGCTGAAGCTTTCTTT.

The V gene is TRBV10-3, the J gene TRBJ2-3, with 8 bases matching TRBD2. Germline CDR1 is ENHRY and CDR2 is SYGVKD. The CDR3 is 13 residues long. V lost 11 bases, J lost 0 bases, and 4 bases stayed unmatched. CDR3 protein: CASGGGSTDTQYF. The DNA of the CDR3 is TGTGCCTCGGGCGGGGGGAGCACAGATACGCAGTATTTT.

CDR3 residues: CASSQAGLGNQPQHF. The CDR3 region has the DNA TGTGCCAGCAGTCAAGCAGGGTTGGGCAATCAGCCCCAGCATTTT. The V call is TRBV7-9, the J call TRBJ1-5, with D maybe TRBD1 (5 bases). V lost 6 bases and J lost 2, with 14 bases in between. CDR1 is SEHNR and CDR2 is FQNEAQ in the germline V gene (reference sequence). CDR3 length: 15 amino acids.

The chain couples TRBV28 to TRBJ2-7; weak D call: TRBD1 (6 bases). V lost 6 bases to trimming and J lost 1 base, with 16 bases between them. CDR3 size: 15 residues. The germline V gene encodes CDR1 MDHEN and CDR2 SYDVKM. The CDR3 loop is CASSWAGTSSYEQYF. CDR3 coding DNA: TGTGCCAGCAGCTGGGCCGGGACATCTTCCTACGAGCAGTACTTC.